The TCR beta chain under discussion was sequenced for a study of Graves' ophthalmopathy and Graves' hyperthyroidism. This clonotype was detected ten times or more. The target antigen is unknown. Study outcomes and limitations: As the model predicted ophthalmopathy progression, it achieved a sensitivity of 55% to 71% and a specificity of about 72%.

Germline V lookup: CDR1 ENHRY, CDR2 SYGVKD. The V gene lost 4 bases and the J gene lost 0 bases, with 15 bases spanning the gap. The CDR3 runs to 17 residues. TCR beta CDR3 amplification used RNA transcripts. First-round RT-PCR with HTBI primers preceded a second-round multiplex PCR. TCRdb re-derived calls from the multiplex PCR reads in MiXCR, one entry per CDR3 protein. The repertoire has around 600,000 distinct CDR3 sequences, about two fifths of them found once; the top ten carry around 3.3%. This receptor was obtained from an adult man with Graves' ophthalmopathy. Specimen: peripheral blood. This rearrangement joins TRBV10-3 to TRBJ2-2; either TRBD1 or TRBD2 may fit D (5 bases each). Written as DNA, the CDR3 is TGTGCCATCAGTGCGGGAACAGGCACTTCGAACACCGGGGAGCTGTTTTTT. It translates to CAISAGTGTSNTGELFF.